This T cell receptor (beta chain) was retrieved from a study of blood T cell repertoires in COVID-19. Background on the study: The study drew acute and convalescent COVID-19 samples from the United States, Italy and Spain. T cells, B-cell-depleted T cells, or PBMCs supplied cDNA or gDNA.

The V end was cut by 0 bases, the J end by 0 bases, with 3 bases between. Germline values: CDR1 MNHEY, CDR2 SVGAGI. This CDR3 is built from 14 residues. A word on this clone: Other DNA sequences in this sample translate to the same CDR3.

Sequenced by immunoSEQ multiplex PCR; TCRdb stores in-frame clones only, minus some. The table lists about 400,000 clones, 70% to 90% of them singletons. The sequenced sample consisted of PBMCs or T cells enriched from blood (not recorded which). The clonotype was recovered from a woman aged 40 to 49 with acute COVID-19. The chain is built from TRBV6-5 and TRBJ1-3; D call uncertain. CDR3 DNA sequence: TGTGCCAGCAGTTACTCCGTCTCTGGAAACACCATATATTTT. This translates into CASSYSVSGNTIYF.